This TCR beta chain was profiled in a study of human T cells and chemical hapten exposure. Study details: A patient group, mainly female, showed alopecia areata, totalis or universalis.

Each CDR3 protein gets one entry after TCRdb re-called the RACE reads with MiXCR. The table shows approximately 110,000 distinct CDR3 sequences, with under 35% occurring only once. The time point here: patch test 3, about 24 weeks after DPC sensitization. Regarding treatment: therapeutic diphenylcyclopropenone sensitization with weekly scalp DPC. Researchers sampled blood before each patch test went on. Germline CDR1 is MNHEY and CDR2 is SVGEGT. This CDR3 is built from 13 residues. V was shortened by 4 bases and J by 7 bases, with 11 bases between the two germline ends. This TCR came from a middle-aged man with alopecia areata. Some clones in this sample may be carry-over from other donors' samples. The source material was whole blood, sampled in connection with sensitization to the hapten diphenylcyclopropenone (DPC). V and J are TRBV6-2 or TRBV6-3 and TRBJ2-1, with unresolved D. The DNA of the CDR3 is TGTGCCAGCAGTTCCGGAGCCGGGAATGAGCAGTTCTTC. Its protein product is CASSSGAGNEQFF.